These 20 T cell receptor beta chains originate from one sample sequenced in a study of glioma-infiltrating T cells after dendritic cell vaccination. Time point specified: after dendritic cell vaccination, including at tumor progression/relapse. Method: immunoSEQ multiplex PCR; TCRdb's copy keeps in-frame clones and lacks some. The repertoire holds over 75,000 clones, approximately 80% seen once, with over 2% in the top ten. Sequenced material: blood, taken after dendritic cell vaccination. The receptor source for this set is a human donor with glioblastoma.

This clone showed up just once. The chain couples TRBV5-1 to TRBJ2-1; D not resolved. Trimming pared 1 base from V and 6 bases from J, leaving 5 bases between. The CDR3 totals 12 residues. Looked up from germline, CDR1 is SGHRS and CDR2 is YFSETQ. The CDR3 region has the DNA TGCGCCAGCAGCTTGCCGGGCAATGAGCAGTTCTTC. This encodes CASSLPGNEQFF.

This chain links TRBV19 with TRBJ2-3; maybe TRBD1 (6 bases). V was trimmed by 9 bases and J by 0 bases, leaving 13 bases between them. This CDR3 region has 14 residues. CDR1 and CDR2 (germline): LNHDA, SQIVND (reference sequence). CDR3 sequence reads: CASYATGSTDTQYF. The CDR3 coding sequence is TGTGCCAGCTATGCGACAGGAAGCACAGATACGCAGTATTTT. Looking up the rest from reference TRBV19 and TRBJ2-3 gives the full variable domain: DGGITQSPKYLFRKEGQNVTLSCEQNLNHDAMYWYRQDPGQGLRLIYYSQIVNDFQKGDIAEGYSVSREKKESFPLTVTSAQKNPTAFYLCASYATGSTDTQYFGPGTRLTVL.

This clone was recorded once. The CDR3 DNA reads TGTGCCAGCAGTTACTCTTTGGCTGGGGGCGAAAAACTGTTTTTT. Its protein product is CASSYSLAGGEKLFF. This chain links TRBV6-6 with TRBJ1-4, with D maybe TRBD1 (6 bases). Trimming took off 0 bases at V and 8 bases at J, with 13 bases between the two ends. The length of the CDR3 is 15 residues. Per the germline V gene, CDR1 is MNHNY and CDR2 is SVGAGI (reference sequence).

The rearrangement joins TRBV12-5 to TRBJ2-1, with 8 positions matching TRBD2. Germline values: CDR1 LGHNT, CDR2 FRNRAP. V shed 5 bases, J shed 6 bases, and the junction held 3 bases outside the gene matches. The CDR3 totals 13 residues. Written as DNA, the CDR3 is TGTGCTAGTGGTACGACTAGCGTCAATGAGCAGTTCTTC. Its protein product is CASGTTSVNEQFF.

V gene TRBV6-1 combines with J gene TRBJ2-2; no clear D. Trimming took off 2 bases at V and 0 bases at J, with 10 bases between the two ends. CDR1 MNHNS and CDR2 SASEGT come from the germline V gene. This CDR3 region has 16 residues. CDR3 region: CASSEFGWANTGELFF. The CDR3 region has the DNA TGTGCCAGCAGTGAATTCGGGTGGGCGAACACCGGGGAGCTGTTTTTT.

The chain has TRBV30 and TRBJ1-4, with D hard to call. Between the trimmed V and J ends, which lost 4 bases and 12 bases, there was a span of 18 bases. The germline gives CDR1 GTSNPN, CDR2 SVGIG (reference sequence). This CDR3 comprises 13 residues. The CDR3 loop reads CAWNSSPADELFF. DNA of the CDR3: TGTGCCTGGAATTCTTCGCCCGCGGATGAACTGTTTTTT.

The chain employs TRBV6-5 and TRBJ1-1, with 8 bases aligning to TRBD1. V lost 2 bases, J lost 5 bases, and 7 bases stayed unmatched. The CDR3 sequence is 15 residues long. CDR1 is MNHEY, CDR2 SVGAGI, per germline. The CDR3: CASSYPQGARTEAFF. For the CDR3, the DNA is TGTGCCAGCAGTTACCCTCAGGGGGCTAGGACTGAAGCTTTCTTT.

The V gene is TRBV2, the J gene TRBJ2-3, with 11 bases matching TRBD2. The CDR3 sequence is 17 residues long. Trimming cost V 5 bases and J 6 bases; bases outside gene matches: 13. Germline V CDR1 and CDR2: SNHLY, FYNNEI. The CDR3 reads CASSPQGLAVAGDTQYF. CDR3 DNA sequence: TGTGCCAGCAGTCCCCAGGGACTAGCGGTCGCGGGGGATACGCAGTATTTT.

This chain links TRBV28 with TRBJ1-2, with TRBD1 identical over 8 bases. The ends lost 6 bases at V and 4 bases at J; junction bases unmatched: 7. The CDR3 loop spans 14 amino acids. Germline V gene data show CDR1 as MDHEN and CDR2 as SYDVKM. This CDR3 reads CASSHRGYPYGYTF. For the CDR3, the DNA is TGTGCCAGCAGCCACAGGGGGTACCCCTATGGCTACACCTTC.

V usage is TRBV25-1 and J usage is TRBJ1-5; TRBD1 agrees at 8 bases. Germline V gene data show CDR1 as MGHDK and CDR2 as SYGVNS. The ends lost 3 bases at V and 1 base at J; junction bases unmatched: 8. CDR3 length: 17 amino acids. In DNA form, the CDR3 reads TGTGCCAGCAGTGATTCGGGACAGGCGAGGAGCAATCAGCCCCAGCATTTT. As protein: CASSDSGQARSNQPQHF.

The V and J genes are TRBV29-1 and TRBJ2-2; D ambiguous. Per the germline V gene, CDR1 is SQVTM and CDR2 is ANQGSEA. V shed 4 bases and J shed 2 bases, with 11 bases lying between them. The CDR3 is 14 amino acids. The CDR3 region has the DNA TGCAGCGTTGTAATACAGACAAACACCGGGGAGCTGTTTTTT. This translates into CSVVIQTNTGELFF.

The V call is TRBV5-6, the J call TRBJ2-3, with 9 bases identical to TRBD1. CDR1 is SGHDT, CDR2 YYEEEE, per germline. This CDR3 comprises 16 residues. The junction had 6 bases not matched to a gene; V was cut back by 0 bases and J by 4 bases. CDR3 sequence (DNA): TGTGCCAGCAGCTTGGGCGACAGGGGGATAGCAGATACGCAGTATTTT. It yields the protein CASSLGDRGIADTQYF.

The chain couples TRBV19 to TRBJ1-5; possible D gene TRBD1, 5 bases. This CDR3 is built from 17 residues. The ends were cut back, 5 bases at V and 0 bases at J, with 17 bases in the middle. Germline CDR1 LNHDA, CDR2 SQIVND (reference sequence). This CDR3 reads CASSRRIAGTSNQPQHF. CDR3 in DNA: TGTGCCAGTAGTCGCCGCATAGCGGGGACTAGCAATCAGCCCCAGCATTTT.

This CDR3 is CASGSRPDTQYF. The DNA of the CDR3 is TGTGCCAGTGGGTCTAGACCAGATACGCAGTATTTT. This chain links TRBV27 with TRBJ2-3; D not certain. Germline lookup yields CDR1 MNHEY and CDR2 SMNVEV (reference sequence). Trimming cost V 9 bases and J 4 bases, with 11 bases left between them. The CDR3 has 12 amino acids.

This clone was seen a handful of times. The chain has TRBV5-1 and TRBJ1-5; 7 bases line up with TRBD1. CDR3 size: 16 residues. Germline values: CDR1 SGHRS, CDR2 YFSETQ. V trimming: 4 bases; J trimming: 0 bases; junction bases outside the gene matches: 7. The CDR3 loop is CASSPEGQTSNQPQHF. The CDR3 nucleotides are TGCGCCAGCAGCCCGGAGGGACAGACTAGCAATCAGCCCCAGCATTTT.

This clone was counted only a few times. The chain is built from TRBV10-3 and TRBJ2-7, with 13 bases fitting TRBD2. CDR1 and CDR2 (germline): ENHRY, SYGVKD. CDR3 length: 20 residues. The J segment lost 1 base and the V segment lost 3 bases, leaving 15 bases of the junction unmatched. The CDR3 DNA is TGTGCCATCAGTGACAACTCGCTACTAGCGGGAGGGCTTGAATCCTACGAGCAGTACGTC. Protein: CAISDNSLLAGGLESYEQYV.

The V and J genes are TRBV6-5 and TRBJ1-1, with 7 positions matching TRBD1. Trimming cost V 5 bases and J 1 base; bases outside gene matches: 7. From germline, CDR1 is MNHEY and CDR2 SVGAGI. The CDR3 length is 15 residues. The CDR3 protein is CASSPWDSSNTEAFF. The CDR3 bases are TGTGCCAGCAGTCCGTGGGACAGTTCGAACACTGAAGCTTTCTTT.

The chain has TRBV4-1 and TRBJ2-1; possible D gene TRBD2, 5 bases. The CDR3 consists of 14 residues. The germline V gene encodes CDR1 MGHRA and CDR2 YSYEKL. The V end was cut by 4 bases, the J end by 5 bases, with 12 bases between. This chain's CDR3 is CASSRGDWDNEQFF. The CDR3 DNA follows: TGCGCCAGCAGCCGGGGAGACTGGGACAATGAGCAGTTCTTC.

The J gene is TRBJ1-2, the V gene TRBV5-4, with D possibly matching TRBD1 (5 bases). Deletions cut 7 bases from V and 7 bases from J, with 20 bases between. The CDR3 consists of 14 residues. CDR1 SGHNT and CDR2 YYREEE come from the germline V gene (reference sequence). The CDR3 region has the DNA TGTGCCAGCCTCTGGCGGGGGAAGTCTGCTGGCTACACCTTC. Protein: CASLWRGKSAGYTF.

The CDR3 nucleotides are TGTGCCAGCTCACCACGACAGCAGGCAGGGGGAAACATTCAGTACTTC. The encoded protein is CASSPRQQAGGNIQYF. The chain couples TRBV18 to TRBJ2-4; 7 bases line up with TRBD1. The germline gives CDR1 KGHSH, CDR2 LQKENI. The ends lost 1 base at V and 6 bases at J; junction bases unmatched: 9. CDR3 length: 16 residues.